This T cell receptor beta chain was captured in a study of shared clonotypes between healthy human individuals. Study findings and constraints: Non-shared clonotypes showed lower generation probabilities than clonotypes common to all four donors. Deeper or shallower sequencing was expected to change how clonotypes are shared among donors. Sorted-subset sequencing was shown by rarefaction to be incomplete despite large depth. A few donors showed sharing of around 5% of naive CD4 clonotypes.

From germline, CDR1 is SGHNT and CDR2 YYREEE (reference sequence). V lost 2 bases, J lost 7 bases, and 7 bases lay in between. CDR3 length: 12 amino acids. On this clone: Its antigen is currently unknown.

Naive CD8 cells were CD45RO-negative, positively selected for CCR7, excluding terminally differentiated effector memory CD45RA+ cells. Sequencing used immunoSEQ multiplex PCR; TCRdb keeps in-frame clones, though not all of them. The data contain millions of clones, under 95% of them singletons. Sequencing input: naive CD8+ T cells from PBMCs. The rearrangement uses TRBV5-4 and TRBJ1-5; D call uncertain. This TCR came from a man between 18 and 29 years old in good health. Some clones in this sample may be carry-over from other donors' samples. Written as DNA, the CDR3 is TGTGCCAGCAGCTTCAACGGACAGCCCCAGCATTTT. This encodes CASSFNGQPQHF.